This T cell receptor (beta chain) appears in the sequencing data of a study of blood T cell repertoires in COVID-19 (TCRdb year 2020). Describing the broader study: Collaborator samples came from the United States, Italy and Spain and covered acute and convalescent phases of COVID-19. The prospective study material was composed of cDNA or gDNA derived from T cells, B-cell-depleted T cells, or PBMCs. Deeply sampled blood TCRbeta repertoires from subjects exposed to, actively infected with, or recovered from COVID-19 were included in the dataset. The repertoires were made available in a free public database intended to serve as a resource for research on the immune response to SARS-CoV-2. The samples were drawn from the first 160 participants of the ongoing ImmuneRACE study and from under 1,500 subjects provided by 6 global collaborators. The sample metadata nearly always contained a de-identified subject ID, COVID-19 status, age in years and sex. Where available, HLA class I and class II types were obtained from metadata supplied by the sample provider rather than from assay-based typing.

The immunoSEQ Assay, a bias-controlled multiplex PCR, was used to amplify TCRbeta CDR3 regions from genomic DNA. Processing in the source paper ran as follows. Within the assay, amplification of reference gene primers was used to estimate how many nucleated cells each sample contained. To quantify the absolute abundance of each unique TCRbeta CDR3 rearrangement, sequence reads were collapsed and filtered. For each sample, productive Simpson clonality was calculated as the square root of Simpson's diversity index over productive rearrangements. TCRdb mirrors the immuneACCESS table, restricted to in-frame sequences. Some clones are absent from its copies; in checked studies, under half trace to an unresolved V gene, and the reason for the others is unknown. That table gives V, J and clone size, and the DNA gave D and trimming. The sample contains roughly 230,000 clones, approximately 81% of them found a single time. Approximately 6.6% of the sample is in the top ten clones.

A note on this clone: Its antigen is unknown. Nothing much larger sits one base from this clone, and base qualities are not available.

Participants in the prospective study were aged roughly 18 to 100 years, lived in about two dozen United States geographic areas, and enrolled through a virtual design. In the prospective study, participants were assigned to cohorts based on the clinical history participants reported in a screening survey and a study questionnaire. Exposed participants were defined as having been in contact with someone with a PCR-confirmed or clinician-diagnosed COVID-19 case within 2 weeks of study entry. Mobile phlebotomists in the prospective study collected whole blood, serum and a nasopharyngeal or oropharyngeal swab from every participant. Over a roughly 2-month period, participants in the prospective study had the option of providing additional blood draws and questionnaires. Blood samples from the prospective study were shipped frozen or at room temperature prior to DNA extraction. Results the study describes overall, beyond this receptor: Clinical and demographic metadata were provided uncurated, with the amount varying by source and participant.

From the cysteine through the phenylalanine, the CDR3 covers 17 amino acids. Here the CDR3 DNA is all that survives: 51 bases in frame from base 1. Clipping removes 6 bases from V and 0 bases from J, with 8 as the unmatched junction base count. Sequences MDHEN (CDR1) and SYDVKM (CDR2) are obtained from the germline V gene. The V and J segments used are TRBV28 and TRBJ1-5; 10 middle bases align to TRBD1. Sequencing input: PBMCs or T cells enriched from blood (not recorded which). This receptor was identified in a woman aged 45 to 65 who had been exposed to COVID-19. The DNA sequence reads TGTGCCAGCAGCACAGGACAGGGGGTTTATAGCAATCAGCCCCAGCATTTT. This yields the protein CASSTGQGVYSNQPQHF.